This record looks at one T cell receptor (beta chain) sequence and its context. Its antigen is unidentified. This record comes from a study of T cell responses to AZD1222 COVID-19 vaccine. Overall study results and limits: Two AZD1222 doses significantly raised spike-specific TCR breadth and depth over controls.

This CDR3 comprises 15 residues. V gave up 4 bases and J gave up 4 bases; unmatched junction bases: 5. Second doses that came at about 4 or about 12 weeks were put together. Generated by immunoSEQ multiplex PCR, the TCRdb table keeps only in-frame clones and is missing some. The data contain around 89,000 clones, about 89% of them singletons. This clonotype was obtained from an adult who received the AZD1222 COVID-19 vaccine. The gene calls are TRBV5-3 and TRBJ1-5, with 10 positions matching TRBD1. TRBV5-3 is treated as an ORF (open reading frame) with a function not yet certain. The sequencing here drew on peripheral blood, taken 28 days after the second AZD1222 dose. DNA for the CDR3: TGTGCCAGAAGCGAAGGGACAGGGGATAATCAGCCCCAGCATTTT. Translated, it gives CARSEGTGDNQPQHF.